This T cell receptor (beta chain) was identified during a study of blood T cells in healthy people across ages. Study information: Researchers report that template switching captured about one barcoded beta molecule per two T cells.

In the case of this clonotype: Its antigen is unknown.

Using a J-beta primer mix together with a sample-barcoded 5' primer, a second PCR was run for about 6 to 11 cycles. Using its own MiXCR run on the 5' RACE reads, TCRdb lists one record per CDR3 protein. The sample shows about a million distinct CDR3 sequences, approximately 50% of them seen only once. Study-level points and caveats: Estimates based on one million T cells were treated as lower bounds. Older individuals had lower TCR beta diversity per million T cells (the decline was roughly linear). Compared with aged donors, long-lived donors showed fewer expanded clones, suggesting selection.

Germline values: CDR1 SGHTA, CDR2 FQGNSA. V was clipped by 3 bases and J by 9 bases; unmatched bases: 10. The CDR3 sequence is 14 residues long. The sequencing sample was made of blood. This TCR was recovered from a woman between 55 and 75 years old in good health. This sequence joins TRBV7-2 and TRBJ1-2, with 7 bases identical to TRBD1. In DNA, the CDR3 is TGTGCCAGCAGCTTTTCAGGGCAGGGGGAAAGCTACACCTTC. Amino acids: CASSFSGQGESYTF.